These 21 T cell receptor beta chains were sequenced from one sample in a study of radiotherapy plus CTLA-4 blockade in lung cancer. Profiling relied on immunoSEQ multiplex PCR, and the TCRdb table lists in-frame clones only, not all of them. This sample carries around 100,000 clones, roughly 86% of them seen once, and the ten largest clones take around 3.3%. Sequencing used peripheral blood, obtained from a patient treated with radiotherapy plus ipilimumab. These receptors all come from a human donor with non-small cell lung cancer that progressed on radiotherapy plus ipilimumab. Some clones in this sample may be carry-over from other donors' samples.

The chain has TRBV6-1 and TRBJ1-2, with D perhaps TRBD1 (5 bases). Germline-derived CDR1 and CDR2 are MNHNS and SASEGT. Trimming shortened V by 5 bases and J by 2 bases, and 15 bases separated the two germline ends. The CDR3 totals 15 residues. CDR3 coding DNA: TGTGCCAGCAGTTTTGGGGGTGGGCTAAACTATGGCTACACCTTC. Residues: CASSFGGGLNYGYTF.

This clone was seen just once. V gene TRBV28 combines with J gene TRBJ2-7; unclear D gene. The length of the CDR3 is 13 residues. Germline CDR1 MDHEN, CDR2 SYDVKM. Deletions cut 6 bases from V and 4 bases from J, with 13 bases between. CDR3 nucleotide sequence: TGTGCCAGCAGAGTTGACACCCGGTACGAGCAGTACTTC. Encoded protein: CASRVDTRYEQYF.

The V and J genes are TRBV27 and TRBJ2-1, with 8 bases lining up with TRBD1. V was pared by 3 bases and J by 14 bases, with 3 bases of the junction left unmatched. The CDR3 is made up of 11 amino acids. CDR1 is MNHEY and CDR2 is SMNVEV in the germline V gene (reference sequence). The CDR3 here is CASSFGQGKFF. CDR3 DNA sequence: TGTGCCAGCAGTTTCGGACAGGGAAAGTTCTTC.

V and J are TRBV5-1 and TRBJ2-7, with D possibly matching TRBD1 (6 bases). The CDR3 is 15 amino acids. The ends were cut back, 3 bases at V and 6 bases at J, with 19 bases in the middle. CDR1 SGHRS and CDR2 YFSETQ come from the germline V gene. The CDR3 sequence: CASSSTQGAKFEQYF. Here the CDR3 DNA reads TGCGCCAGCAGCTCCACACAGGGAGCGAAGTTCGAGCAGTACTTC.

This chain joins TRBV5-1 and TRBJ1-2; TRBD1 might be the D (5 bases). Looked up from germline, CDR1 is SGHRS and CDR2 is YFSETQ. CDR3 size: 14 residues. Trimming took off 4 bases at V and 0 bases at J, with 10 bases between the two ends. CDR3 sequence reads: CASSPDIANYGYTF. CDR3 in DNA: TGCGCCAGCAGCCCGGACATAGCTAACTATGGCTACACCTTC. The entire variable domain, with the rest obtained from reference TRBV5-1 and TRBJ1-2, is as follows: KAGVTQTPRYLIKTRGQQVTLSCSPISGHRSVSWYQQTPGQGLQFLFEYFSETQRNKGNFPGRFSGRQFSNSRSEMNVSTLELGDSALYLCASSPDIANYGYTFGSGTRLTVV.

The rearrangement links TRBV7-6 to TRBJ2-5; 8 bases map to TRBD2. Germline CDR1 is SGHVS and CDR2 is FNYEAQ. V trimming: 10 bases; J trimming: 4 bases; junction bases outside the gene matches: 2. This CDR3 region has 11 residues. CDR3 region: CATGGRETQYF. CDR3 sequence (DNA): TGTGCCACGGGGGGGCGAGAGACCCAGTACTTC.

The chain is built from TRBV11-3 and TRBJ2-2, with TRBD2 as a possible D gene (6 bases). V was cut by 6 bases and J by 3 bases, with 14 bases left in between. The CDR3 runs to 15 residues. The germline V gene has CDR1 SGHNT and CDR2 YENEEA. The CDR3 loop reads CASSIGGSDTGELFF. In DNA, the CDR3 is TGTGCCAGCAGTATTGGGGGGTCGGACACCGGGGAGCTGTTTTTT.

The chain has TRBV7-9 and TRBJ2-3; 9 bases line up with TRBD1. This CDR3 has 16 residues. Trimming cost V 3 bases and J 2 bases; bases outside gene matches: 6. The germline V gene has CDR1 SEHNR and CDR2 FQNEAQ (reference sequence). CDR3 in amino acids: CASSLGQGRTTDTQYF. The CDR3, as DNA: TGTGCCAGCAGCTTGGGACAGGGTCGGACCACAGATACGCAGTATTTT.

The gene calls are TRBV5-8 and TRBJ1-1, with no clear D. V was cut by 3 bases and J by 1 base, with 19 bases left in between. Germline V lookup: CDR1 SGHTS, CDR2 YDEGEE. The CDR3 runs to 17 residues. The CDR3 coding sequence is TGTGCCAGCAGCTACCCTTACAAGTGGGTGACGAACACTGAAGCTTTCTTT. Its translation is CASSYPYKWVTNTEAFF.

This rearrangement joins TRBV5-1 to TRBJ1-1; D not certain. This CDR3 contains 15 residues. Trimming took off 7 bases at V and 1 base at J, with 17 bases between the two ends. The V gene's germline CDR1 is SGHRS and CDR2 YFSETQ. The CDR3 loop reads CASAPLGLENTEAFF. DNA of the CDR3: TGCGCCAGCGCCCCCCTCGGACTGGAGAACACTGAAGCTTTCTTT.

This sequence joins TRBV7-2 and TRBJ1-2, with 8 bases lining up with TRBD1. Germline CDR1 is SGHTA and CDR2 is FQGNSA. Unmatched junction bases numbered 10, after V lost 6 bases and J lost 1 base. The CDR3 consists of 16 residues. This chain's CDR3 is CASSQTGETFNYGYTF. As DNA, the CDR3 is TGTGCCAGCAGTCAGACAGGGGAAACTTTTAACTATGGCTACACCTTC.

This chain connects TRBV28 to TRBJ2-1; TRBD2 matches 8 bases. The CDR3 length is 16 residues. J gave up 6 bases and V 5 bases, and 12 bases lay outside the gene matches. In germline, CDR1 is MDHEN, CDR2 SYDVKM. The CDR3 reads CASSRRRAGAVNEQFF. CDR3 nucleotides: TGTGCCAGCAGTCGCCGGAGAGCGGGGGCGGTCAATGAGCAGTTCTTC.

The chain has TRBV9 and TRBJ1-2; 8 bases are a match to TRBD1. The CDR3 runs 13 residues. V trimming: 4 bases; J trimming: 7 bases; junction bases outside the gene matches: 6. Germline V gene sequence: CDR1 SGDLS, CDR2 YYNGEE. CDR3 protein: CASSPTGEGGYTF. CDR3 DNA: TGTGCCAGCAGCCCGACAGGGGAAGGTGGCTACACCTTC.

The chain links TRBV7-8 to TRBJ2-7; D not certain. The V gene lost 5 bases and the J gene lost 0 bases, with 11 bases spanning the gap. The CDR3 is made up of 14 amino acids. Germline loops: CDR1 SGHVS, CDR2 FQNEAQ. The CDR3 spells CASSLWTRSYEQYF. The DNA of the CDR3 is TGTGCCAGCAGCCTGTGGACGCGCTCCTACGAGCAGTACTTC.

CDR3 protein: CASSLLAGYNEQFF. The DNA of the CDR3 is TGTGCCAGCAGTTTGCTAGCGGGATACAATGAGCAGTTCTTC. The gene calls are TRBV6-6 and TRBJ2-1; TRBD2 agrees at 9 bases. CDR3 length: 14 amino acids. CDR1 is MNHNY, CDR2 SVGAGI, per germline (reference sequence). Losses at the gene ends were 4 bases for V and 4 bases for J; bases not matched to a gene: 2.

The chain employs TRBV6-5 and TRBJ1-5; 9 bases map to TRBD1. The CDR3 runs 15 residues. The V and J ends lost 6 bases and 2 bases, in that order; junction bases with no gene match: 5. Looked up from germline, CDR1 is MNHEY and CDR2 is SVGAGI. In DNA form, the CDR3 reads TGTGCCAGCAGCCGGGACAGGGAGGGCAATCAGCCCCAGCATTTT. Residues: CASSRDREGNQPQHF.

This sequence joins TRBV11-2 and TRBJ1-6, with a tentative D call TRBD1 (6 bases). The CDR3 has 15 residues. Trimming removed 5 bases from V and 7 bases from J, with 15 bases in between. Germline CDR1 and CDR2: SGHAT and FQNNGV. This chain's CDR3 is CASSPRQVLNSPLHF. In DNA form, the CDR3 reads TGTGCCAGCAGCCCCCGACAGGTCTTGAATTCACCCCTCCACTTT.

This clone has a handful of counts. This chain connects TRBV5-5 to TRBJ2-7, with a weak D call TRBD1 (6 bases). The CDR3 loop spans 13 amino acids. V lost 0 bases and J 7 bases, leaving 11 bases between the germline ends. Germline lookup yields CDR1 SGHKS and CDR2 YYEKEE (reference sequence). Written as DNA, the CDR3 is TGTGCCAGCAGCTTGGAGGGGGAAGGGGAGCAGTACTTC. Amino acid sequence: CASSLEGEGEQYF.

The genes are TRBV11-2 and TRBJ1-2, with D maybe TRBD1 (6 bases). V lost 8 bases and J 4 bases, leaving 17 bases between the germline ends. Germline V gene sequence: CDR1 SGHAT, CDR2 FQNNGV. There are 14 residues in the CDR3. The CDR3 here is CASGPRTDGYGYTF. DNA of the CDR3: TGTGCCAGCGGACCCAGGACAGACGGCTATGGCTACACCTTC.

The CDR3 sequence: CASSAGTNEKLFF. The CDR3 DNA reads as TGCGCCAGCAGCGCGGGAACTAATGAAAAACTGTTTTTT. The V gene is TRBV5-1, the J gene TRBJ1-4; D is undetermined. This CDR3 comprises 13 residues. V was cut by 4 bases and J by 1 base, with 5 bases left in between. Germline assignment: CDR1 SGHRS and CDR2 YFSETQ.

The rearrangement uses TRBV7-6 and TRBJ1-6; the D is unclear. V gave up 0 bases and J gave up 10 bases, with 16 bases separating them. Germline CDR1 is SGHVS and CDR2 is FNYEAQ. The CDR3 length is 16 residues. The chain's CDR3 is CASSLAPSTPSSPLHF. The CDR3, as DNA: TGTGCCAGCAGCTTAGCCCCATCAACCCCGAGCTCACCCCTCCACTTT.